A selection of T cell receptor beta chains follows, all from one sample in a study of T cells in Graves' hyperthyroidism and ophthalmopathy. TCRdb redid the calling of the multiplex PCR reads with MiXCR, one entry per CDR3 protein. The sample lists 800,000 or so distinct CDR3 sequences, about 38% occurring once. Sequences were obtained from blood. The receptors stem from a man aged 18 to 29 with Graves' hyperthyroidism. Each CDR3 is given with its conserved first and last residue. A D gene is named only where the DNA matches it firmly. Clone size is shown for a subset of rows, as once, few, many or a class of expanded clone.

CASGRSSEGELFF TGTGCCAGCGGCAGGAGTTCCGAGGGGGAGCTGTTTTTT 13 TRBV11-2 once . TRBJ2-2
CASSWGETNEKLFF TGTGCCAGCAGCTGGGGGGAAACTAATGAAAAACTGTTTTTT 14 TRBV7-9 many . TRBJ1-4
CASRRETGGNQPQHF TGTGCCAGCAGAAGAGAGACAGGGGGCAATCAGCCCCAGCATTTT 15 TRBV2 . TRBD1 TRBJ1-5
CATSRGGLVETQYF TGTGCCACCAGCAGGGGCGGACTAGTTGAGACCCAGTACTTC 14 TRBV15 many TRBD2 TRBJ2-5
CSAADGLYEQYF TGCAGCGCCGCGGACGGACTATACGAGCAGTACTTC 12 TRBV29-1 many . TRBJ2-7
CASSLGRIGYTF TGCGCCAGCAGCTTGGGAAGGATTGGCTACACCTTC 12 TRBV5-1 many . TRBJ1-2
CASSSDRLYEQYF TGCGCCAGCAGCTCCGACCGGCTGTACGAGCAGTACTTC 13 TRBV5-1 . . TRBJ2-7
CASSPVGGEKLFF TGCGCCAGCAGCCCAGTGGGTGGTGAAAAACTGTTTTTT 13 TRBV5-1 . . TRBJ1-4
CASSYSAHMENEQYF TGTGCCAGCAGTTACTCCGCCCATATGGAGAACGAGCAGTACTTC 15 TRBV6-6 . . TRBJ2-7
CASSFAGQGANSPLHF TGTGCCAGCAGCTTCGCGGGACAGGGGGCAAATTCACCCCTCCACTTT 16 TRBV7-9 . TRBD1 TRBJ1-6
CASSLGGTWSTEAFF TGTGCCAGCAGCTTGGGGGGGACGTGGAGTACTGAAGCTTTCTTT 15 TRBV5-5 . . TRBJ1-1
CASSQDPRTGETNTEAFF TGTGCCAGCAGCCAAGACCCCCGGACGGGAGAGACGAACACTGAAGCTTTCTTT 18 TRBV7-9 few . TRBJ1-1
CASSSPSYNSPLHF TGTGCCAGCAGCTCGCCTTCCTATAATTCACCCCTCCACTTT 14 TRBV5-8 . . TRBJ1-6
CASSYVRGGYEQYF TGTGCCAGCAGTTACGTCAGGGGAGGCTACGAGCAGTACTTC 14 TRBV6-1 . . TRBJ2-7
CASSIGGAAKAF TGTGCCAGTAGTATAGGGGGGGCGGCTAAAGCTTTC 12 TRBV19 . . TRBJ2-6
CASSLTQTYGYTF TGTGCCAGCAGTTTGACGCAGACTTATGGCTACACCTTC 13 TRBV12-3/TRBV12-4 . . TRBJ1-2
CASSSRQGNSPLHF TGTGCCAGCAGTTCGCGACAGGGAAATTCACCCCTCCACTTT 14 TRBV6-5 . TRBD1 TRBJ1-6
CASSRWGRSIQPQHF TGTGCCAGCAGCCGCTGGGGAAGGTCGATTCAGCCCCAGCATTTT 15 TRBV5-6 . . TRBJ1-5
CSVGEGGPNTEAFF TGCAGCGTTGGGGAGGGGGGTCCGAACACTGAAGCTTTCTTT 14 TRBV29-1 . . TRBJ1-1
CSVDSTDTQYF TGCAGCGTGGACTCCACAGATACGCAGTATTTT 11 TRBV29-1 few . TRBJ2-3
CSASVQGAYYGYTF TGCAGTGCCAGCGTGCAGGGGGCCTACTATGGCTACACCTTC 14 TRBV20-1 many TRBD1 TRBJ1-2